This T cell receptor (beta chain) was sequenced during a study of neurological immune-mediated disorders. In regard to this clonotype: The CDR3 end shows no conserved phenylalanine or tryptophan, and so a read error is likely.

The CDR3 has 14 amino acids. Germline values: CDR1 SNHLY, CDR2 FYNNEI. The J segment lost 3 bases and the V segment lost 9 bases, leaving 8 bases of the junction unmatched. Via MiXCR, TCRdb re-called the 5' RACE reads, giving one row per CDR3 protein. The profile covers around 41,000 distinct CDR3 sequences, with 14% appearing a single time and approximately 4% taken by the ten largest. The specimen was CD4+ T cells from blood. This chain connects TRBV2 to TRBJ1-2; 9 positions agree with TRBD1. This clonotype originated in an older woman with HTLV-1-associated myelopathy (HAM/TSP). This CDR3 is CARSLGTGHYGYTL. In DNA form, the CDR3 reads TGTGCCAGAAGCCTTGGGACAGGGCACTATGGCTACACCTTA.